Shown below are 14 T cell receptor beta chains from a single sample sequenced in a study of human T cells and chemical hapten exposure. Time point indicated: patch test 1, 2 weeks after DPC sensitization. Regarding treatment: therapeutic diphenylcyclopropenone sensitization with weekly scalp DPC. MiXCR, applied by TCRdb to the RACE reads, yields one record per CDR3 protein. This repertoire shows around 99,000 distinct CDR3 sequences, around 12% found once; its top ten account for 2.1%. The input for sequencing was whole blood, taken in connection with sensitization to the hapten diphenylcyclopropenone (DPC). These receptors all come from a woman aged 40 to 49 with alopecia areata. Some clones in this sample may be carry-over from other donors' samples.

In its sample, this clonotype was seen a few times. The rearrangement links TRBV5-4 to TRBJ2-7; D tentatively fits TRBD1 or TRBD2 (5 bases each). Germline loops: CDR1 SGHNT, CDR2 YYREEE (reference sequence). This CDR3 has 15 residues. V lost 4 bases and J 2 bases, leaving 16 bases between the germline ends. CDR3 sequence: CASSRQGDKTYEQYF. CDR3 DNA: TGTGCCAGCAGCCGCCAGGGAGATAAAACCTACGAGCAGTACTTC.

In DNA, the CDR3 is TGTGCCAGCAGACGGGACAGGGTGACCGGTGAAGCTTTCTTT. Protein: CASRRDRVTGEAFF. The chain combines TRBV6-5 with TRBJ1-1; 9 bases match TRBD1. The CDR3 spans 14 residues. J gave up 7 bases and V 6 bases, and 9 bases lay outside the gene matches. Germline loops: CDR1 MNHEY, CDR2 SVGAGI.

This clonotype has ten or more counts. The chain combines TRBV7-3 with TRBJ2-2; TRBD2 matches 8 bases. Unmatched junction bases numbered 5, after V lost 5 bases and J lost 0 bases. This CDR3 comprises 16 residues. Germline V gene lookup returns CDR1 SGHTA and CDR2 FQGTGA. This CDR3 is CASSLTSGTNTGELFF. CDR3 DNA sequence: TGTGCCAGCAGCCTCACTAGCGGAACGAACACCGGGGAGCTGTTTTTT.

The CDR3, as DNA: TGTGCCAGCAGTTCGGGGACAGGGGGCTATCAGCCCCAGCATTTT. It yields the protein CASSSGTGGYQPQHF. V is TRBV27 and J is TRBJ1-5; 12 bases agree with TRBD1. The length of the CDR3 is 15 residues. Germline-derived CDR1 and CDR2 are MNHEY and SMNVEV (reference sequence). Trimming took 4 bases from V and 5 from J; bases not matched to a gene: 3.

The chain links TRBV6-4 to TRBJ2-1; the D is unclear. The CDR3 is 13 amino acids. Between the trimmed V and J ends, which lost 2 bases and 6 bases, there was a span of 8 bases. Germline CDR1 MRHNA, CDR2 SNTAGT. CDR3 region: CASSDHNTNEQFF. DNA for the CDR3: TGTGCCAGCAGTGACCATAACACCAATGAGCAGTTCTTC.

The rearrangement uses TRBV6-4 and TRBJ2-1; D perhaps matches TRBD2 (5 bases). Germline values: CDR1 MRHNA, CDR2 SNTAGT. The CDR3 runs 16 residues. V was cut by 6 bases and J by 10 bases, with 25 bases left in between. This chain's CDR3 is CASSEEGVLVATEQFF. The CDR3 region has the DNA TGTGCCAGCAGCGAAGAGGGTGTTCTAGTAGCCACCGAGCAGTTCTTC.

The chain combines TRBV6-2 or TRBV6-3 with TRBJ2-1, with 8 bases matching TRBD2. V gave up 6 bases and J gave up 4 bases; unmatched junction bases: 8. CDR1 and CDR2 from the germline V gene are MNHEY and SVGEGT. The CDR3 length is 15 residues. CDR3 amino acids: CASSQPGLGYNEQFF. DNA of the CDR3: TGTGCCAGCAGCCAACCGGGACTAGGGTACAATGAGCAGTTCTTC.

This chain links TRBV6-2 or TRBV6-3 with TRBJ2-1, with D perhaps TRBD1 (6 bases). The CDR3 runs to 16 residues. In germline, CDR1 is MNHEY, CDR2 SVGEGT. Trimming stripped 6 bases from V and 4 bases from J, with 19 bases between. CDR3 DNA: TGTGCCAGCAGCTCGGCTCAGGGGAGCGATTACAATGAGCAGTTCTTC. This sequence encodes CASSSAQGSDYNEQFF.

This clonotype was detected ten times or more. The gene calls are TRBV9 and TRBJ1-1; D call uncertain. This CDR3 has 14 amino acids. Trimming cost V 4 bases and J 1 base, with 11 bases left between them. The germline V gene encodes CDR1 SGDLS and CDR2 YYNGEE. The CDR3 sequence: CASSPEDRNTEAFF. The CDR3 nucleotides read TGTGCCAGCAGCCCTGAGGACCGGAACACTGAAGCTTTCTTT.

The J gene is TRBJ1-5, the V gene TRBV12-3 or TRBV12-4, with 9 bases identical to TRBD1. The length of the CDR3 is 13 residues. V shed 6 bases and J 6 bases; nucleotides not matched to a gene: 3. CDR3 in amino acids: CASRGQGSQPQHF. The CDR3 DNA reads TGTGCCAGCAGGGGACAGGGAAGTCAGCCCCAGCATTTT.

This clonotype was found many times. The chain uses TRBV7-9 and TRBJ2-7, with D possibly TRBD2 on 6 matching bases. V was pared by 5 bases and J by 4 bases, with 24 bases between. This CDR3 contains 17 residues. Germline CDR1 SEHNR, CDR2 FQNEAQ (reference sequence). CDR3 region: CASSKTEGSAVVYEQYF. DNA of the CDR3: TGTGCCAGCAGCAAAACGGAGGGGTCGGCTGTCGTATACGAGCAGTACTTC. Combining the CDR3 with reference TRBV7-9 and TRBJ2-7 gives the whole variable domain DTGVSQNPRHKITKRGQNVTFRCDPISEHNRLYWYRQTLGQGPEFLTYFQNEAQLEKSRLLSDRFSAERPKGSFSTLEIQRTEQGDSAMYLCASSKTEGSAVVYEQYFGPGTRLTVT.

This clonotype was seen repeatedly, ten times or more. The chain employs TRBV6-5 and TRBJ2-4; D might be TRBD2 (5 bases). The CDR3 totals 16 residues. In germline, CDR1 is MNHEY, CDR2 SVGAGI. V gave up 6 bases and J gave up 1 base, with 16 bases separating them. The chain's CDR3 is CASSLTSSGAKNIQYF. In nucleotides, the CDR3 is TGTGCCAGCAGCCTCACCTCATCGGGGGCCAAAAACATTCAGTACTTC.

The chain joins TRBV18 to TRBJ1-1, with D unresolved. CDR3 length equals 14 residues. Germline assignment: CDR1 KGHSH and CDR2 LQKENI. Trimming shortened V by 0 bases and J by 11 bases, and 16 bases separated the two germline ends. Here the CDR3 reads CASSPPVSSSSAFF. The CDR3 DNA follows: TGTGCCAGCTCACCACCCGTGTCGTCTAGTTCTGCTTTCTTT. Supplemented by reference TRBV18 and TRBJ1-1, the full variable domain reads NAGVMQNPRHLVRRRGQEARLRCSPMKGHSHVYWYRQLPEEGLKFMVYLQKENIIDESGMPKERFSAEFPKEGPSILRIQQVVRGDSAAYFCASSPPVSSSSAFFGQGTRLTVV.

This clonotype was observed at least ten times. This chain joins TRBV5-6 and TRBJ1-5; no reliable D call. The V gene's germline CDR1 is SGHDT and CDR2 YYEEEE. There are 14 residues in the CDR3. V was pared by 0 bases and J by 2 bases, with 6 bases between. The CDR3 bases are TGTGCCAGCAGCTTGGGCTTGGGCAATCAGCCCCAGCATTTT. It translates to CASSLGLGNQPQHF.